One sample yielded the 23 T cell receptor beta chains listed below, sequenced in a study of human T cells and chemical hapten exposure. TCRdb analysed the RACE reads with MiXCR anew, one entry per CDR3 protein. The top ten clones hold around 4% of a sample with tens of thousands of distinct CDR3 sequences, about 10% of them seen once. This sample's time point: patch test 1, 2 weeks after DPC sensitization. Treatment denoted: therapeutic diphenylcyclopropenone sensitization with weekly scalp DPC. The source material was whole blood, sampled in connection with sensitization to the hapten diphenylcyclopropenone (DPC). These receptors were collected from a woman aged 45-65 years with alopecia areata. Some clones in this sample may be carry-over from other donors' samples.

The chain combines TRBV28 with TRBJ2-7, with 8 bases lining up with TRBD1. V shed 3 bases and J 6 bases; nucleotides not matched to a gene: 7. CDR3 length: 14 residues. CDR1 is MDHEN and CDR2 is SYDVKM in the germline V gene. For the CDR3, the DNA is TGTGCCAGCAGTTTTCCGGCAGGACAGGGCGAGCAGTACTTC. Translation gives CASSFPAGQGEQYF.

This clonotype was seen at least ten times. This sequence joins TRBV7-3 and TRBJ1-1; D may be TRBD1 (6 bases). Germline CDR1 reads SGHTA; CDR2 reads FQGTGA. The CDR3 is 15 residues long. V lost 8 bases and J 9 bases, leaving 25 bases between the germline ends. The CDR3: CASHLIRHRDSKAFF. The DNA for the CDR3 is TGTGCCAGCCACTTGATCCGGCACAGGGACTCTAAAGCTTTCTTT.

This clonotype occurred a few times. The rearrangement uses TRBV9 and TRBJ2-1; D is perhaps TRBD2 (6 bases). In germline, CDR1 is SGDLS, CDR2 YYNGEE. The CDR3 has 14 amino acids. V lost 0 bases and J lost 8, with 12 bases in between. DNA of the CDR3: TGTGCCAGCAGCGTAGTGGGGGAGGCGGATGAGCAGTTCTTC. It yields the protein CASSVVGEADEQFF.

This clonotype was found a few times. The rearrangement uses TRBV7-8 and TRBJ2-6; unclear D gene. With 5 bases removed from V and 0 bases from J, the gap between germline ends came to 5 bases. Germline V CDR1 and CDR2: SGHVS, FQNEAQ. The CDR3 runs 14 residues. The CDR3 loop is CASSPRSGANVLTF. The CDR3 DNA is TGTGCCAGCAGCCCACGCTCTGGGGCCAACGTCCTGACTTTC. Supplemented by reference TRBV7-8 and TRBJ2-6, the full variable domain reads GAGVSQSPRYKVAKRGQDVALRCDPISGHVSLFWYQQALGQGPEFLTYFQNEAQLDKSGLPSDRFFAERPEGSVSTLKIQRTQQEDSAVYLCASSPRSGANVLTFGAGSRLTVL.

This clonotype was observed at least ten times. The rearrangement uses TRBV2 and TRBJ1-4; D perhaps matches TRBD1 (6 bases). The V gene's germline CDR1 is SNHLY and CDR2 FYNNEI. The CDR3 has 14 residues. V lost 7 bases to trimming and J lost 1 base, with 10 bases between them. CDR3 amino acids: CASNDRLTNEKLFF. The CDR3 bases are TGTGCCAGCAATGACAGGTTAACTAATGAAAAACTGTTTTTT.

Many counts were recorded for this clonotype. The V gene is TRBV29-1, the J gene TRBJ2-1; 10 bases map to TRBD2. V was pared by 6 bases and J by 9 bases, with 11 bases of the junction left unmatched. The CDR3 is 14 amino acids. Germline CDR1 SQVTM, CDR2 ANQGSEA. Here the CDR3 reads CSVLPGLALGEQFF. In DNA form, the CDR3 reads TGCAGCGTCCTACCGGGACTAGCGTTGGGTGAGCAGTTCTTC.

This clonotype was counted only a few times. The CDR3 DNA is TGTGCCAGCAGCCAAGCAAAGGGTTCCTATAATTCACCCCTCCACTTT. Translation: CASSQAKGSYNSPLHF. This chain links TRBV4-2 with TRBJ1-6; D is unclear. This CDR3 comprises 16 residues. V lost 1 base and J 1 base, leaving 8 bases between the germline ends. Per the germline V gene, CDR1 is LGHNA and CDR2 is YNFKEQ.

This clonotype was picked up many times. Here the CDR3 reads CASSSSTAIRAEKLFF. The CDR3 nucleotides read TGTGCCAGCAGCTCCTCAACAGCCATCCGGGCTGAAAAACTGTTTTTT. The chain couples TRBV7-6 to TRBJ1-4; D is uncertain. Germline CDR1 and CDR2: SGHVS and FNYEAQ. Trimming cost V 4 bases and J 7 bases, with 19 bases left between them. The CDR3 contains 16 residues. Based on the CDR3 plus reference TRBV7-6 and TRBJ1-4, the full variable domain is GAGVSQSPRYKVTKRGQDVALRCDPISGHVSLYWYRQALGQGPEFLTYFNYEAQQDKSGLPNDRFSAERPEGSISTLTIQRTEQRDSAMYRCASSSSTAIRAEKLFFGSGTQLSVL.

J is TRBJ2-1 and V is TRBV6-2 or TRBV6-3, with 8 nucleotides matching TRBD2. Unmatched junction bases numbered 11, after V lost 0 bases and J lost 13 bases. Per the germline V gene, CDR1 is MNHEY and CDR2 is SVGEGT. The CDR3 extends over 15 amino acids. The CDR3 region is CASSYSGPGLVSQFF. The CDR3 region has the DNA TGTGCCAGCAGTTACTCCGGGCCGGGACTAGTTAGTCAGTTCTTC.

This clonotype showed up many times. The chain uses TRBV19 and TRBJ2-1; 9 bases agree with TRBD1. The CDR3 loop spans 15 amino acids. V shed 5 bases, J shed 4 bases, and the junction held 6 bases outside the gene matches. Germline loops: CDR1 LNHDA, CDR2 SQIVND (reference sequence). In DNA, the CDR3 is TGTGCCAGTAGTGGGAGGGGACAGGGTTACAATGAGCAGTTCTTC. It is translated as CASSGRGQGYNEQFF.

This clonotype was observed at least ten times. Written as DNA, the CDR3 is TGTGCCAGCGAAGGCACAGGCGAGTTGGACGAGCAGTACTTC. It codes for CASEGTGELDEQYF. The genes are TRBV21-1 and TRBJ2-7; TRBD1 is taken as the D call from the table, unchecked against the DNA. TRBV21-1 is marked as a pseudogene. The CDR3 covers 14 residues.

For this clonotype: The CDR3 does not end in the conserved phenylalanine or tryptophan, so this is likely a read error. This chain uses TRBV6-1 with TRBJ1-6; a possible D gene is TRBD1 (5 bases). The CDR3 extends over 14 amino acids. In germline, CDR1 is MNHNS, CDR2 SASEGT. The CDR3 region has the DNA TGTACTCCCCGCATCGGGGGAGATAATTCACCCCTCCACATT. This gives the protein CTPRIGGDNSPLHI.

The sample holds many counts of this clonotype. The CDR3 sequence is CASSESGLNQPQHF. In DNA form, the CDR3 reads TGTGCCAGCAGTGAATCCGGGCTCAATCAGCCCCAGCATTTT. The rearrangement links TRBV25-1 to TRBJ1-5; D is undetermined. The CDR3 is 14 amino acids. Trimming stripped 1 base from V and 3 bases from J, with 7 bases between. Germline V gene sequence: CDR1 MGHDK, CDR2 SYGVNS.

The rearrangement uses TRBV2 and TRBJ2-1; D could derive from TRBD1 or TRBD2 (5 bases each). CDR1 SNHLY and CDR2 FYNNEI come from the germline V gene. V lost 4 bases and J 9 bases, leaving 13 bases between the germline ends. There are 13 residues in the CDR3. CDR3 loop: CASSVDVRGEQFF. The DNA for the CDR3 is TGTGCCAGCAGTGTCGATGTGAGGGGTGAGCAGTTCTTC. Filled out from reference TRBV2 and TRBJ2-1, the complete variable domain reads EPEVTQTPSHQVTQMGQEVILRCVPISNHLYFYWYRQILGQKVEFLVSFYNNEISEKSEIFDDQFSVERPDGSNFTLKIRSTKLEDSAMYFCASSVDVRGEQFFGPGTRLTVL.

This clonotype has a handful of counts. In DNA, the CDR3 is TGTGCCAGCAGTTTCGGGAGGGGTCAACAAGAGACCCAGTACTTC. Translated: CASSFGRGQQETQYF. This rearrangement joins TRBV28 to TRBJ2-5; 8 bases align to TRBD2. Trimming cost V 3 bases and J 2 bases; bases outside gene matches: 5. This CDR3 contains 15 residues. The germline V gene encodes CDR1 MDHEN and CDR2 SYDVKM.

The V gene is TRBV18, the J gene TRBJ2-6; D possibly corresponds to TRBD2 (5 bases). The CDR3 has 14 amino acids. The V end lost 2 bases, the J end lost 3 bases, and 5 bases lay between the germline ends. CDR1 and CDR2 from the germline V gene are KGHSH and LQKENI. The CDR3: CASSPGSGANVLTF. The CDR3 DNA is TGTGCCAGCTCACCAGGGAGTGGGGCCAACGTCCTGACTTTC. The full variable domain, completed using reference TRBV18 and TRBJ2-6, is NAGVMQNPRHLVRRRGQEARLRCSPMKGHSHVYWYRQLPEEGLKFMVYLQKENIIDESGMPKERFSAEFPKEGPSILRIQQVVRGDSAAYFCASSPGSGANVLTFGAGSRLTVL.

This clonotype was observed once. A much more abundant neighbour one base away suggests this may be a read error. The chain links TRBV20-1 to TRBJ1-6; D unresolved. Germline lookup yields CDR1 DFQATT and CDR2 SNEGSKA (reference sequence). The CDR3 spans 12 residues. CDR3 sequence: CSAGVGSSPLLF. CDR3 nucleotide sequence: TGCAGTGCGGGTGTGGGGTCTTCACCCCTCCTCTTT.

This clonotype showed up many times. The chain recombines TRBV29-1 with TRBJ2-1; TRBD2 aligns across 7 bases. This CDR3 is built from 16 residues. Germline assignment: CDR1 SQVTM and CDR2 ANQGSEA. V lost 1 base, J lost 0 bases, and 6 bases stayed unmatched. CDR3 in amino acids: CSVEGIAGRSYNEQFF. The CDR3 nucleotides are TGCAGCGTTGAAGGAATAGCGGGCCGCTCCTACAATGAGCAGTTCTTC.

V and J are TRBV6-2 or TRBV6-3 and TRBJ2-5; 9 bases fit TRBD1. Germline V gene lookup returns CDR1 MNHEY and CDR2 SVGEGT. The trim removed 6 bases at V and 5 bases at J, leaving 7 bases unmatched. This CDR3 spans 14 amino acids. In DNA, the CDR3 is TGTGCCAGCAGGGACGACAGGGGGAGCGAGACCCAGTACTTC. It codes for CASRDDRGSETQYF.

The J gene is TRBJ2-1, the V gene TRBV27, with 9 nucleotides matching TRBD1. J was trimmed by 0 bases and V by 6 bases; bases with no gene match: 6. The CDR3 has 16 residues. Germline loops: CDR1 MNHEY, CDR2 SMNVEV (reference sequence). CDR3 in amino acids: CASRPAGQGSYNEQFF. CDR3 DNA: TGTGCCAGCAGACCGGCGGGACAGGGCTCCTACAATGAGCAGTTCTTC.

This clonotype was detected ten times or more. CDR3 nucleotide sequence: TGTGCCAGCAGCGTAGAGGGGGGACAGATTCCCACCGGGGAGCTGTTTTTT. Encoded protein: CASSVEGGQIPTGELFF. The chain is built from TRBV9 and TRBJ2-2; perhaps TRBD1 as D (7 bases). Germline V gives CDR1 SGDLS, CDR2 YYNGEE. Trimming cost V 0 bases and J 4 bases, with 16 bases left between them. The CDR3 covers 17 residues.

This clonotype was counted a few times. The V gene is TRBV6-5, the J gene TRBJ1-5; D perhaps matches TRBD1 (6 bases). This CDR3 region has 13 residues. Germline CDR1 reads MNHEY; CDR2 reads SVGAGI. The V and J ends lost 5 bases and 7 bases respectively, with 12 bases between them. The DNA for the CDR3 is TGTGCCAGCAGTCCCAATGGGGGCCAGCCCCAGCATTTT. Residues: CASSPNGGQPQHF.

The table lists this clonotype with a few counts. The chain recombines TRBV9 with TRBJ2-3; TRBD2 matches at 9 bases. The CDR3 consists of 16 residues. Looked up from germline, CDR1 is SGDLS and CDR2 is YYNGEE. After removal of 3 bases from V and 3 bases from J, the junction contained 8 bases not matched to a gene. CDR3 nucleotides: TGTGCCAGCAGCGGATATAGCGGGGGCGGGACAGATACGCAGTATTTT. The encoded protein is CASSGYSGGGTDTQYF.